This T cell receptor (beta chain) was retrieved from a study of graft-versus-host responses after intestinal transplantation. The wider study: Tacrolimus plus steroids were given to all recipients for approximately three years, preceded by anti-thymocyte globulin induction.

Study conclusions and caveats: Early post-transplant falls in HvG clones accompanied the peak levels of circulating GvH clones.

Profiling relied on immunoSEQ multiplex PCR, and the TCRdb table lists in-frame clones only, not all of them. The sample contains 60,000 to 65,000 clones, roughly 90% of which appear only once. The germline V gene encodes CDR1 SGHDT and CDR2 YYEEEE. The CDR3 runs 15 residues. Trimming took 5 bases from V and 3 from J; bases not matched to a gene: 9. Of note for this clone: As yet, its antigen is unknown.

The starting material was unstimulated CD8+ T cells sorted from spleen or lymph node cells, obtained before transplant. The clonotype was recovered from a human donor who was the organ donor for an intestinal transplant. J is TRBJ2-7 and V is TRBV5-6, with 9 bases that match TRBD1. CDR3 in DNA: TGTGCCAGCAGGTCCGAAAGGGACAGGGACTACGAGCAGTACTTC. This sequence encodes CASRSERDRDYEQYF.